One T cell receptor (beta chain) is described in this entry. Its antigen is not identified. The junction differs from germline at one of its ends, possibly a read error. This specimen comes from a study of T-cell memory formation after mild COVID-19. Study context: Clustering of TCRs was largely donor specific. Study-wide findings and caveats: Unconfirmed was the SARS-CoV-2 specificity of second-wave clones that peaked on day 37. Clones contracting day 15 to 85 were balanced CD4/CD8; later expanders leaned CD4+. Pre-infection memory held some responding clones, suggesting pre-existing cross-reactive T cells responded.

TCRdb re-analysed the 5' RACE reads in MiXCR, keeping a single row per CDR3 protein. The data contain about 350,000 distinct CDR3 sequences, 13% to 15% of them seen just once; the ten biggest clones take up 20% to 25%. Germline CDR1 reads MNHEY; CDR2 reads SVGAGI. This CDR3 spans 14 amino acids. This TCR was recovered from a man aged 18 to 30 who had mild COVID-19 (a few samples of this study predate the infection). Cell type and time point are not known. Specimen: PBMCs or a T cell subset sorted from them (not recorded which). The chain joins TRBV6-5 to TRBJ2-1, with TRBD2 matching 9 bases. The CDR3 here is CACSYVAGDNEQFF. The CDR3 DNA is TGTGCCTGCAGTTACGTAGCGGGGGACAATGAGCAGTTCTTC.